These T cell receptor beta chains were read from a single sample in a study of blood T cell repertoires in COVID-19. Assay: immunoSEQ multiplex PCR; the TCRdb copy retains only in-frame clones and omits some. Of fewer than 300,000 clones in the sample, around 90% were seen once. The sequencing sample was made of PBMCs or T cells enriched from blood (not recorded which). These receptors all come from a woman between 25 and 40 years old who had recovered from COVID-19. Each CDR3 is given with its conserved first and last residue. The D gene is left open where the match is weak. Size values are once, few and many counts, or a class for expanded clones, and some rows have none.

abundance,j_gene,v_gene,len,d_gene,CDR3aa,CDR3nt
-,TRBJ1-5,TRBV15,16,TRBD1,CATSRSGTGFNQPQHF,TGTGCCACCAGCAGATCCGGGACAGGATTTAATCAGCCCCAGCATTTT
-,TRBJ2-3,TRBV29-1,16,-,CSVDSPTENDTDTQYF,TGCAGCGTTGACTCGCCAACAGAGAATGACACAGATACGCAGTATTTT
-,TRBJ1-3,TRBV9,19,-,CASSPDTTWEQSSGNTIYF,TGTGCCAGCAGCCCTGACACCACCTGGGAGCAATCCTCTGGAAACACCATATATTTT
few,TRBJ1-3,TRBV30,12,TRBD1,CAWGTGGNTIYF,TGTGCCTGGGGGACAGGGGGAAACACCATATATTTT
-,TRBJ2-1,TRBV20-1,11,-,CSARLGGEQFF,TGCAGTGCCCGGCTGGGGGGTGAGCAGTTCTTC
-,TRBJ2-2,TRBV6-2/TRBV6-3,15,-,CASSSGTTNTGELFF,TGTGCCAGCAGTTCTGGGACAACCAACACCGGGGAGCTGTTTTTT
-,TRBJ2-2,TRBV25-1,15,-,CASTGWAGNTGELFF,TGTGCCAGCACGGGGTGGGCGGGAAACACCGGGGAGCTGTTTTTT
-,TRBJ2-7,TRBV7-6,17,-,CASSPPATGSFNYEQYF,TGTGCCAGCAGCCCACCCGCGACAGGATCTTTCAACTACGAGCAGTACTTC
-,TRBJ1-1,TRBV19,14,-,CASSMGQGQTEAFF,TGTGCCAGTAGTATGGGCCAGGGTCAGACTGAAGCTTTCTTT
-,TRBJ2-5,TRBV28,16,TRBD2,CASSSSKVAGRETQYF,TGTGCCAGCAGTTCCTCTAAGGTAGCGGGAAGGGAGACCCAGTACTTC
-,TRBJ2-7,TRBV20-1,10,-,CSTGDYEQYF,TGCAGTACGGGGGACTACGAGCAGTACTTC
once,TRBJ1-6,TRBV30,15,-,CAWRGSPGSNSPLHF,TGTGCCTGGAGAGGGTCCCCAGGGTCTAATTCACCCCTCCACTTT
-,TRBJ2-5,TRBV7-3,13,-,CASSLAVQETQYF,TGTGCCAGCAGCTTAGCGGTCCAAGAGACCCAGTACTTC
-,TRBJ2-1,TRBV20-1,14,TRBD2,CSASRREAFNEQFF,TGCAGTGCTAGTCGTCGGGAGGCCTTTAATGAGCAGTTCTTC
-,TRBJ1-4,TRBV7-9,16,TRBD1,CASSSNRGPSDEKLFF,TGTGCCAGCAGCTCGAACAGGGGGCCGTCTGATGAAAAACTGTTTTTT
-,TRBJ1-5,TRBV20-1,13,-,CSASVAGDQPQHF,TGCAGTGCTAGTGTGGCAGGGGATCAGCCCCAGCATTTT
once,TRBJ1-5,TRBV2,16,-,CASSEGGRRSNQPQHF,TGTGCCAGCAGTGAAGGGGGGCGTAGAAGCAATCAGCCCCAGCATTTT
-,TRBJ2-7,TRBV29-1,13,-,CSVGRGSFYEQYF,TGCAGCGTTGGCAGGGGCAGTTTCTACGAGCAGTACTTC
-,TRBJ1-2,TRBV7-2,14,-,CASSLELSYYGYTF,TGTGCCAGCAGCTTAGAGCTAAGTTACTATGGCTACACCTTC
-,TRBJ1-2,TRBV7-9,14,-,CASSPTTVDYGYTF,TGTGCCAGCAGCCCCACCACGGTGGACTATGGCTACACCTTC
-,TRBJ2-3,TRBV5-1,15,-,CASSLGQLSTDTQYF,TGCGCCAGCAGCTTGGGACAGCTTAGCACAGATACGCAGTATTTT
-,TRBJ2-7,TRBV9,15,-,CASSVEGGDSYEQYF,TGTGCCAGCAGCGTAGAAGGCGGAGACTCCTACGAGCAGTACTTC
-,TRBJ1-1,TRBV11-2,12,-,CASSLEWTTAFF,TGTGCCAGCAGCTTAGAATGGACTACGGCTTTCTTT
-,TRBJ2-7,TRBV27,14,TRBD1,CASSRTGVTYEQYF,TGTGCCAGCAGCCGGACAGGGGTAACCTACGAGCAGTACTTC
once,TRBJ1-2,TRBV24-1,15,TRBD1,CATSDLGDSNYGYTF,TGTGCCACCAGTGATTTGGGGGACAGTAACTATGGCTACACCTTC
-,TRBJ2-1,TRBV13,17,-,CASSLPRTAYSYNEQFF,TGTGCCAGCAGCTTGCCAAGGACAGCCTACTCCTACAATGAGCAGTTCTTC
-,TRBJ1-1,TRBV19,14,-,CASSIRQRNTEAFF,TGTGCCAGTAGTATAAGACAGCGGAACACTGAAGCTTTCTTT
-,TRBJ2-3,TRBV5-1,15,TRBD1,CASRVEGTGADTQYF,TGCGCCAGCAGAGTGGAGGGGACAGGGGCAGATACGCAGTATTTT
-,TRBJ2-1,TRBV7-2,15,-,CASSLDPGPTIRQFF,TGTGCCAGCAGCTTAGATCCAGGGCCTACAATTCGGCAGTTCTTC
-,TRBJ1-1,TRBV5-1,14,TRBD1,CASSPWTGSTEAFF,TGCGCCAGCAGCCCCTGGACAGGGAGCACTGAAGCTTTCTTT